These T cell receptor beta chains were read from a single sample in a study of metastatic and nonmetastatic thyroid tumors. TCRdb re-processed the PCR reads through MiXCR. Among under 100,000 clones listed, over 8.5% were seen once. Specimen: blood. These receptors originate from a female donor with papillary thyroid cancer or a benign thyroid nodule (not recorded which). Some clones in this sample may be carry-over from other donors' samples. The conserved cysteine and the conserved F or W are not part of the CDR3 here.

V	J	CDR3
TRBV6-1	TRBJ2-5	ASSVVQTKETQY
TRBV13	TRBJ2-7	ASSPGSLGTTYEQY
TRBV7-2	TRBJ1-1	ASSLGRGFEAF
TRBV5-6	TRBJ2-1	ASSLDRNEQF
TRBV9	TRBJ1-4	ASSVEVHNEKLF
TRBV7-3	TRBJ2-1	ASSPPGGGDEQF
TRBV9	TRBJ2-7	ASSPAGTSPSYEQY
TRBV30	TRBJ2-7	AWSVRDSYEQY
TRBV19	TRBJ2-1	ASSIDTLSINDEQF
TRBV2	TRBJ2-5	ASPGQDQETQY
TRBV7-9	TRBJ2-3	ASSLGVGGQY
TRBV6-1	TRBJ1-4	ASRRDFVNEKLF
TRBV12-3/TRBV12-4	TRBJ1-1	ASSFWRDRAF
TRBV6-4	TRBJ2-3	ASSDSGADTQY
TRBV7-2	TRBJ2-2	ASGLDAVSGELF
TRBV11-2	TRBJ1-2	ASSSGYGYT
TRBV5-8	TRBJ2-3	ASNLRVFTDTQY
TRBV11-3	TRBJ2-5	ASSSPYSQETQY
TRBV3-1	TRBJ2-1	ASRLGHGEQF
TRBV7-2	TRBJ2-5	ASSPAGRGETQY
TRBV10-1	TRBJ2-7	ASSESGTGIYEQY
TRBV6-1	TRBJ2-7	ASSPGTGRYEQY
TRBV11-3	TRBJ2-3	ASSSLGGPLDTQY
TRBV5-4	TRBJ2-7	ASSPPSGTTYEQY
TRBV5-5	TRBJ2-1	ASSLAWQGNPNEQF
TRBV20-1	TRBJ2-2	SARVYSPGTGVPGELF
TRBV7-1	TRBJ2-1	ASSSLKLQGLSSYNEQF
TRBV6-5	TRBJ1-3	ASSYDGVSGNTIY
TRBV18	TRBJ2-3	ASSPPAGDTQY
TRBV11-1	TRBJ1-5	ASSLSRDTPRNQPQH
TRBV20-1	TRBJ1-6	SASGAGSPLH
TRBV7-9	TRBJ2-6	ASSLEAARGGANVLT
TRBV6-1	TRBJ2-3	ASSARGGSNTDTQY
TRBV20-1	TRBJ1-6	SATNGGGNSPLH
TRBV5-1	TRBJ1-3	ASQTDTGNTIY
TRBV11-2	TRBJ1-2	ASSLSAAYGYT
TRBV5-4	TRBJ1-1	ASSLAKGAGNTEAF